This T cell receptor (beta chain) appears in the sequencing data of a study of blood T cell repertoires in COVID-19. Study in general: The samples span acute and convalescent COVID-19 from the United States, Italy and Spain. The analysed material was cDNA or gDNA that came from T cells, B-cell-depleted T cells, or PBMCs.

Per the authors' pipeline: Reference gene primer amplification gave estimated nucleated cell counts. Clones were sequenced by immunoSEQ multiplex PCR, and TCRdb holds only the in-frame ones, with some missing. V and J calls and clone size are as listed in that table; D and trimming were resolved from the DNA. The table shows over 100,000 clones, with roughly 86% occurring only once. Germline values: CDR1 SGHDT, CDR2 YYEEEE. This CDR3 has 17 amino acids. Trimming took off 5 bases at V and 0 bases at J, with 20 bases between the two ends. The chain combines TRBV5-6 with TRBJ1-2; D is possibly TRBD1 (5 bases). The receptor's source is a middle-aged man with acute or convalescent COVID-19. The sequencing input was peripheral blood. CDR3 nucleotide sequence: TGTGCCAGCAGTCCGGTCCGGGACGGACTATCTAACTATGGCTACACCTTC. Its translation is CASSPVRDGLSNYGYTF.